This passage covers 30 T cell receptor beta chains from one sample sequenced in a study of blood T cell repertoires in COVID-19. Sequencing was performed with immunoSEQ multiplex PCR; in TCRdb, only in-frame clones are kept and a portion is missing. The sample lists approximately 190,000 clones; 84% were seen once. The sequenced material came from peripheral blood. Receptors originate from a woman in her seventies with active or convalescent COVID-19.

This clone occurred a few times. The genes are TRBV5-1 and TRBJ2-3; no clear D gene. The CDR3 has 14 residues. Between the trimmed V and J ends, which lost 5 bases and 1 base, there was a span of 11 bases. Germline CDR1 reads SGHRS; CDR2 reads YFSETQ. CDR3 in DNA: TGCGCCAGCAGACGAACGTTAGGCACAGATACGCAGTATTTT. Its protein is CASRRTLGTDTQYF.

The rearrangement links TRBV7-9 to TRBJ2-7; 7 positions agree with TRBD1. Germline V gene sequence: CDR1 SEHNR, CDR2 FQNEAQ (reference sequence). J was trimmed by 3 bases and V by 5 bases; bases with no gene match: 7. The length of the CDR3 is 14 residues. CDR3 loop: CASSPPDRYYEQYF. DNA of the CDR3: TGTGCCAGCAGCCCTCCGGACAGGTACTACGAGCAGTACTTC.

The V and J genes are TRBV18 and TRBJ1-1; 10 bases fit TRBD1. Per the germline V gene, CDR1 is KGHSH and CDR2 is LQKENI. The CDR3 has 15 amino acids. J lost 5 bases, V lost 1 base, and 4 bases had no gene match. CDR3 nucleotides: TGTGCCAGCTCACCACAGACAGGGGGCGCGACTGAAGCTTTCTTT. Translation gives CASSPQTGGATEAFF.

V usage is TRBV24-1 and J usage is TRBJ2-7; possibly TRBD2 for D (6 bases). V shed 5 bases and J shed 0 bases, with 22 bases lying between them. The CDR3 loop spans 18 amino acids. CDR1 and CDR2 (germline): KGHDR, SFDVKD. CDR3 DNA sequence: TGTGCCACCAGTGGTGTATTTGAGGACGGCGGGGTCTCCTACGAGCAGTACTTC. Translating gives CATSGVFEDGGVSYEQYF.

The CDR3 reads CASSAGTSGYNEQFF. The CDR3 DNA reads as TGTGCCAGCAGCGCCGGGACTAGCGGGTACAATGAGCAGTTCTTC. This chain links TRBV11-2 with TRBJ2-1; TRBD2 matches at 12 bases. V lost 5 bases, J lost 4 bases, and 3 bases stayed unmatched. Germline CDR1 and CDR2: SGHAT and FQNNGV. This CDR3 comprises 15 residues.

The chain uses TRBV7-9 and TRBJ1-2, with a weak D call TRBD1 (5 bases). CDR1 is SEHNR and CDR2 is FQNEAQ in the germline V gene (reference sequence). V dropped 1 base and J dropped 2 bases, with 20 bases sitting between them. The CDR3 sequence is 18 residues long. CDR3 loop: CASSLDLGWGTSNYGYTF. The CDR3 DNA is TGTGCCAGCAGCTTAGACCTAGGCTGGGGCACGTCAAACTATGGCTACACCTTC.

The V and J genes are TRBV5-1 and TRBJ2-5, with D perhaps matching TRBD1 (6 bases). Germline lookup yields CDR1 SGHRS and CDR2 YFSETQ. V was pared by 0 bases and J by 0 bases, with 9 bases between. This CDR3 contains 15 residues. The CDR3 here is CASSLDRAYQETQYF. The DNA for the CDR3 is TGCGCCAGCAGCTTGGACAGGGCGTACCAAGAGACCCAGTACTTC. Complete variable domain (other parts from reference TRBV5-1 and TRBJ2-5): KAGVTQTPRYLIKTRGQQVTLSCSPISGHRSVSWYQQTPGQGLQFLFEYFSETQRNKGNFPGRFSGRQFSNSRSEMNVSTLELGDSALYLCASSLDRAYQETQYFGPGTRLLVL.

The genes are TRBV2 and TRBJ1-2, with D tentatively TRBD1 (5 bases). The V and J ends lost 5 bases and 4 bases respectively, with 14 bases between them. The CDR3 extends over 14 amino acids. Germline CDR1 is SNHLY and CDR2 is FYNNEI. CDR3 sequence reads: CASSPQDTLYGYTF. CDR3 sequence (DNA): TGTGCCAGCAGTCCCCAGGACACGCTCTATGGCTACACCTTC.

The V and J genes are TRBV2 and TRBJ1-2, with TRBD1 matching 10 bases. Trimming at V came to 5 bases and at J to 7 bases, leaving 7 bases not matched to a gene. CDR3 length: 14 amino acids. Germline CDR1 reads SNHLY; CDR2 reads FYNNEI. As DNA, the CDR3 is TGTGCCAGCAGTTCCACCGGGACAGGGGTTGGCTACACCTTC. Amino acid sequence: CASSSTGTGVGYTF.

The chain couples TRBV30 to TRBJ1-3; TRBD1 matches at 7 bases. The V segment lost 1 base and the J segment 2 bases; nucleotides outside the gene matches: 8. This CDR3 is built from 16 residues. Germline CDR1 and CDR2: GTSNPN and SVGIG (reference sequence). CDR3 nucleotides: TGTGCCTGGAGTGGGGGGAGACAGGGCCCTGGAAACACCATATATTTT. As protein: CAWSGGRQGPGNTIYF. Variable domain in full (rest from reference TRBV30 and TRBJ1-3): SQTIHQWPATLVQPVGSPLSLECTVEGTSNPNLYWYRQAAGRGLQLLFYSVGIGQISSEVPQNLSASRPQDRQFILSSKKLLLSDSGFYLCAWSGGRQGPGNTIYFGEGSWLTVV.

The chain is built from TRBV6-6 and TRBJ2-1, with D tentatively TRBD2 (5 bases). Between the trimmed V and J ends, which lost 5 bases and 7 bases, there was a span of 24 bases. The CDR3 consists of 17 residues. Germline-derived CDR1 and CDR2 are MNHNY and SVGAGI (reference sequence). For the CDR3, the DNA is TGTGCCAGCAGTCCCCGGGGTGGTTCTCCCTCGGGGAATGAGCAGTTCTTC. It codes for CASSPRGGSPSGNEQFF.

This chain joins TRBV7-6 and TRBJ1-3; no definite D call. Germline V gene data show CDR1 as SGHVS and CDR2 as FNYEAQ. V was cut by 4 bases and J by 0 bases, with 13 bases left in between. The CDR3 runs 16 residues. Written as DNA, the CDR3 is TGTGCCAGCAGCTCTCCCACAGCAGACTCTGGAAACACCATATATTTT. Translating gives CASSSPTADSGNTIYF. Full variable domain (outside the CDR3, taken from reference TRBV7-6 and TRBJ1-3): GAGVSQSPRYKVTKRGQDVALRCDPISGHVSLYWYRQALGQGPEFLTYFNYEAQQDKSGLPNDRFSAERPEGSISTLTIQRTEQRDSAMYRCASSSPTADSGNTIYFGEGSWLTVV.

The chain combines TRBV20-1 with TRBJ2-5; 7 bases line up with TRBD2. The CDR3 runs 14 residues. Looked up from germline, CDR1 is DFQATT and CDR2 is SNEGSKA (reference sequence). V was clipped by 3 bases and J by 5 bases; unmatched bases: 9. CDR3 sequence reads: CSASGGRVGETQYF. DNA for the CDR3: TGCAGTGCTAGTGGCGGGAGAGTCGGGGAGACCCAGTACTTC.

The chain has TRBV7-2 and TRBJ1-1; D is unclear. CDR3 length equals 15 residues. Trimming pared 1 base from V and 5 bases from J, leaving 14 bases between. Germline V gene sequence: CDR1 SGHTA, CDR2 FQGNSA. The chain's CDR3 is CASSLVSFGGTEAFF. The CDR3 coding sequence is TGTGCCAGCAGCTTAGTGAGTTTTGGAGGGACTGAAGCTTTCTTT. The whole variable domain, remainder taken from reference TRBV7-2 and TRBJ1-1, is GAGVSQSPSNKVTEKGKDVELRCDPISGHTALYWYRQSLGQGLEFLIYFQGNSAPDKSGLPSDRFSAERTGGSVSTLTIQRTQQEDSAVYLCASSLVSFGGTEAFFGQGTRLTVV.

This clone was seen a few times. The chain links TRBV28 to TRBJ1-5; D remains ambiguous. CDR3 size: 12 residues. V gave up 2 bases and J gave up 9 bases, with 8 bases separating them. The germline V gene encodes CDR1 MDHEN and CDR2 SYDVKM. The CDR3 nucleotides are TGTGCCAGCAGTTTACAGCGGGGGCCCCAGCATTTT. Its translation: CASSLQRGPQHF.

This clone was observed a handful of times. The V gene is TRBV25-1, the J gene TRBJ1-1, with D hard to call. In germline, CDR1 is MGHDK, CDR2 SYGVNS. Trimming removed 11 bases at V and 0 bases at J, with 16 bases between. The CDR3 covers 14 residues. The chain's CDR3 is CAVQKQYMNTEAFF. Written as DNA, the CDR3 is TGTGCCGTCCAGAAACAGTACATGAACACTGAAGCTTTCTTT.

There are a few counts of this clone. The rearrangement links TRBV7-9 to TRBJ2-7, with 12 positions matching TRBD2. This CDR3 is 18 amino acids long. Unmatched junction bases numbered 6, after V lost 0 bases and J lost 0 bases. Germline loops: CDR1 SEHNR, CDR2 FQNEAQ (reference sequence). The CDR3 DNA reads as TGTGCCAGCAGCTTAGCGCTGGCTAGCGGGAGGGCCTCCTACGAGCAGTACTTC. It yields the protein CASSLALASGRASYEQYF. The full variable domain, rest sourced from reference TRBV7-9 and TRBJ2-7, is DTGVSQNPRHKITKRGQNVTFRCDPISEHNRLYWYRQTLGQGPEFLTYFQNEAQLEKSRLLSDRFSAERPKGSFSTLEIQRTEQGDSAMYLCASSLALASGRASYEQYFGPGTRLTVT.

The chain joins TRBV6-6 to TRBJ1-1; no reliable D call. The CDR3 runs 12 residues. Germline-derived CDR1 and CDR2 are MNHNY and SVGAGI (reference sequence). Trimming pared 7 bases from V and 0 bases from J, leaving 6 bases between. CDR3 loop: CASNNMNTEAFF. DNA of the CDR3: TGTGCCAGCAATAACATGAACACTGAAGCTTTCTTT.

The chain recombines TRBV9 with TRBJ1-6; 9 bases align to TRBD1. The CDR3 sequence is 17 residues long. The trim removed 4 bases at V and 5 bases at J, leaving 10 bases unmatched. Germline CDR1 and CDR2: SGDLS and YYNGEE. The CDR3 nucleotides are TGTGCCAGCAGCCTTACCGGGACAGGGACCCATAATTCACCCCTCCACTTT. This translates into CASSLTGTGTHNSPLHF.

The chain combines TRBV7-2 with TRBJ2-2; the D gene is possibly TRBD1 (6 bases). Germline CDR1 SGHTA, CDR2 FQGNSA. V was pared by 1 base and J by 8 bases, with 14 bases between. The CDR3 has 15 residues. In DNA form, the CDR3 reads TGTGCCAGCAGCTTAGACTTGGCAGGGGTAGGGGAGCTGTTTTTT. It encodes CASSLDLAGVGELFF.

The chain is built from TRBV20-1 and TRBJ1-2, with unresolved D. The CDR3 consists of 11 residues. Per the germline V gene, CDR1 is DFQATT and CDR2 is SNEGSKA (reference sequence). V was clipped by 6 bases and J by 8 bases, with 13 bases between them. Here the CDR3 DNA reads TGCAGTGCCTCTCCAACTCGAGGCTACACCTTC. This translates into CSASPTRGYTF.

The V call is TRBV28, the J call TRBJ1-5; TRBD1 agrees at 9 bases. CDR1 MDHEN and CDR2 SYDVKM come from the germline V gene. Trimming removed 3 bases from V and 11 bases from J; junction bases left unmatched: 14. The CDR3 consists of 16 residues. This CDR3 reads CASSLDGTGTSGAQHF. In DNA form, the CDR3 reads TGTGCCAGCAGTTTGGACGGGACAGGGACCTCCGGGGCCCAGCATTTT.

The chain links TRBV19 to TRBJ1-2, with 10 bases matching TRBD1. Germline lookup yields CDR1 LNHDA and CDR2 SQIVND (reference sequence). This CDR3 spans 15 amino acids. V gave up 4 bases and J gave up 6 bases; unmatched junction bases: 8. This CDR3 is CASSTLGQGLHGYTF. The CDR3 nucleotides read TGTGCCAGTAGTACCCTGGGACAGGGGTTGCATGGCTACACCTTC.

This chain connects TRBV6-5 to TRBJ2-1; 9 nucleotides agree with TRBD2. CDR3 length: 15 amino acids. CDR1 MNHEY and CDR2 SVGAGI come from the germline V gene. The junction had 12 bases not matched to a gene; V was cut back by 2 bases and J by 13 bases. The CDR3 sequence is CASSYPGASGTKQFF. CDR3 nucleotides: TGTGCCAGCAGTTACCCCGGGGCTAGCGGGACGAAACAGTTCTTC.

The chain links TRBV7-9 to TRBJ1-4; D uncertain. This CDR3 is built from 18 residues. Germline CDR1 reads SEHNR; CDR2 reads FQNEAQ (reference sequence). Trimming shortened V by 5 bases and J by 7 bases, and 26 bases separated the two germline ends. The DNA of the CDR3 is TGTGCCAGCAGCGCAGGAAACACGCAAAGCTCCCCCCGTGAAAAACTGTTTTTT. This translates into CASSAGNTQSSPREKLFF.

This chain joins TRBV23-1 and TRBJ1-1, with TRBD1 matching 8 bases. TRBV23-1 is placed among ORFs of uncertain function. The length of the CDR3 is 17 residues. Trimming cost V 2 bases and J 1 base; bases outside gene matches: 9. The CDR3 DNA sequence: TGCGCCAGCAGTCAAACCCTGACAGGGGAGGGGAACACTGAAGCTTTCTTT. This codes for CASSQTLTGEGNTEAFF.

The V call is TRBV5-6, the J call TRBJ1-2, with 10 positions matching TRBD1. V lost 5 bases and J lost 4; bases outside the gene matches: 8. CDR1 and CDR2 from the germline V gene are SGHDT and YYEEEE. The CDR3 has 15 amino acids. The CDR3 sequence: CASSRIGTGVYGYTF. The CDR3 coding sequence is TGTGCCAGCAGTCGGATCGGGACAGGGGTCTATGGCTACACCTTC. Full variable domain (missing parts from reference TRBV5-6 and TRBJ1-2): DAGVTQSPTHLIKTRGQQVTLRCSPKSGHDTVSWYQQALGQGPQFIFQYYEEEERQRGNFPDRFSGHQFPNYSSELNVNALLLGDSALYLCASSRIGTGVYGYTFGSGTRLTVV.

This chain uses TRBV18 with TRBJ2-5; a weak D match, TRBD2 (5 bases). The CDR3 consists of 15 residues. Germline lookup yields CDR1 KGHSH and CDR2 LQKENI. Deletions cut 3 bases from V and 0 bases from J, with 11 bases between. CDR3 amino acids: CASSPTIVHQETQYF. DNA for the CDR3: TGTGCCAGCTCACCGACTATAGTACACCAAGAGACCCAGTACTTC.

This chain links TRBV19 with TRBJ2-7; 8 positions agree with TRBD1. The CDR3 is 15 amino acids. Trimming removed 6 bases from V and 3 bases from J; junction bases left unmatched: 10. Germline values: CDR1 LNHDA, CDR2 SQIVND (reference sequence). The CDR3 here is CASRQTGTGNYEQYF. Here the CDR3 DNA reads TGTGCCAGTAGGCAAACCGGGACAGGAAACTACGAGCAGTACTTC.

The chain couples TRBV11-3 to TRBJ2-1; a possible D gene is TRBD1 (5 bases). Trimming removed 1 base from V and 0 bases from J, with 10 bases in between. The germline gives CDR1 SGHNT, CDR2 YENEEA. The CDR3 is 16 amino acids. The CDR3 is CASSLGGVSSYNEQFF. The CDR3 nucleotides read TGTGCCAGCAGCTTAGGGGGCGTAAGCTCCTACAATGAGCAGTTCTTC.